The 10 T cell receptor beta chains in this list originate from one sample, sequenced in a study of blood T cells in healthy people across ages. A second PCR, run for roughly 7 to 12 cycles, used a sample-barcoded 5' primer plus a J-beta primer mix. In TCRdb, the 5' RACE reads were re-called with MiXCR into one record per CDR3 protein. The data show 920,000 or so distinct CDR3 sequences, 40% to 45% seen once. The sample consisted of blood. Every receptor here comes from a woman aged 55-70 years in good health.

DNA for the CDR3: TGTGCCACCAGCAGACCCTACCCACAGGGTTTGTATGGCTACACCTTC. It codes for CATSRPYPQGLYGYTF. The gene calls are TRBV15 and TRBJ1-2; TRBD1 is a possible D gene (6 bases). Trimming stripped 2 bases from V and 5 bases from J, with 18 bases between. Germline-derived CDR1 and CDR2 are LNHNV and YYDKDF (reference sequence). This CDR3 contains 16 residues.

CDR3 loop: CASSPTSEGAAKNIQYF. For the CDR3, the DNA is TGTGCCAGCAGCCCCACCTCCGAGGGTGCAGCCAAAAACATTCAGTACTTC. This chain uses TRBV3-1 with TRBJ2-4, with D possibly being TRBD2 (5 bases). Germline lookup yields CDR1 LGHDT and CDR2 YNNKEL (reference sequence). V lost 4 bases to trimming and J lost 0 bases, with 16 bases between them. This CDR3 has 17 residues.

As for this clonotype: A read error may account for a junction end that differs from germline. This chain connects TRBV20-1 to TRBJ2-6; the D gene is possibly TRBD1 (6 bases). CDR1 is DFQATT and CDR2 is SNEGSKA in the germline V gene (reference sequence). The CDR3 covers 14 residues. The CDR3 nucleotides are TGCAGTGCGGCCTTGGGGGCTGGGGCCAACGTCTTGACTTTC. Protein: CSAALGAGANVLTF.

This rearrangement joins TRBV29-1 to TRBJ2-1, with D tentatively TRBD2 (7 bases). CDR1 SQVTM and CDR2 ANQGSEA come from the germline V gene. The CDR3 has 13 amino acids. V lost 7 bases, J lost 9 bases, and 19 bases lay in between. CDR3 loop: CSAEGGDHSEQFF. The CDR3 DNA sequence: TGCAGCGCCGAGGGGGGGGACCACAGTGAGCAGTTCTTC.

About this clonotype: One junction end disagrees with the germline gene, perhaps due to a read error. This sequence joins TRBV20-1 and TRBJ1-1; 8 nucleotides match TRBD1. The CDR3 spans 16 residues. The germline V gene encodes CDR1 DFQATT and CDR2 SNEGSKA (reference sequence). CDR3 loop: CSAGEPQGAWGTEAFF. Written as DNA, the CDR3 is TGCAGTGCTGGAGAACCCCAGGGGGCATGGGGCACTGAAGCTTTCTTT.

The chain uses TRBV9 and TRBJ2-3; D remains unclear. CDR1 SGDLS and CDR2 YYNGEE come from the germline V gene. Trimming took 3 bases from V and 4 from J, leaving 9 bases between them. The CDR3 has 13 amino acids. The DNA of the CDR3 is TGTGCCAGCAGCGGCGAGGTTCCAGATACGCAGTATTTT. This sequence encodes CASSGEVPDTQYF.

This clonotype occurred a few times. CDR3 protein: CASSLGSLGAEAFF. The DNA of the CDR3 is TGCGCCAGCAGCCTCGGGTCTCTTGGCGCTGAAGCTTTCTTT. The chain carries TRBV5-1 and TRBJ1-1, with D hard to call. There are 14 residues in the CDR3. The V gene lost 4 bases and the J gene lost 6 bases, with 16 bases spanning the gap. The germline V gene has CDR1 SGHRS and CDR2 YFSETQ.

This clonotype was detected only a few times. The chain recombines TRBV27 with TRBJ2-7; TRBD2 aligns across 8 bases. With V trimmed by 3 bases and J by 0 bases, 4 bases remained unmatched. The germline V gene encodes CDR1 MNHEY and CDR2 SMNVEV (reference sequence). CDR3 length: 15 residues. CDR3 loop: CASSFSTSASYEQYF. The CDR3 coding sequence is TGTGCCAGCAGTTTTTCGACTAGCGCCTCCTACGAGCAGTACTTC.

This clonotype has a handful of counts. The chain recombines TRBV29-1 with TRBJ1-2; possibly TRBD1 for D (5 bases). The germline gives CDR1 SQVTM, CDR2 ANQGSEA. The CDR3 contains 12 residues. Deletions cut 6 bases from V and 4 bases from J, with 12 bases between. The CDR3 bases are TGCAGCGTCTCGGGACTCTCCTATGGCTACACCTTC. This encodes CSVSGLSYGYTF. Full variable domain (outside the CDR3, taken from reference TRBV29-1 and TRBJ1-2): SAVISQKPSRDICQRGTSLTIQCQVDSQVTMMFWYRQQPGQSLTLIATANQGSEATYESGFVIDKFPISRPNLTFSTLTVSNMSPEDSSIYLCSVSGLSYGYTFGSGTRLTVV.

This clonotype came up a few times. This chain uses TRBV20-1 with TRBJ2-7; 10 nucleotides agree with TRBD2. This CDR3 is built from 14 residues. Germline V gives CDR1 DFQATT, CDR2 SNEGSKA (reference sequence). The V segment lost 4 bases and the J segment 3 bases; nucleotides outside the gene matches: 6. CDR3 nucleotides: TGCAGTGCTAAGTCTAGCGGGAGTCTCTACGAGCAGTACTTC. Translated: CSAKSSGSLYEQYF.